This entry is about one T cell receptor beta chain. Treatment given: oral pan-JAK inhibitor, 5-10 mg twice daily. This sample was taken from a study of CD8+ T cells in alopecia areata. Study at large: Administration of oral tofacitinib to treated patients was at 5 to 10 mg twice daily.

After isolation, RNA underwent reverse transcription to generate cDNA as the sequencing template. The assay was immunoSEQ multiplex PCR, and TCRdb's table has in-frame clones only and misses some. Found here are 100,000 to 140,000 clones, roughly 84% of them singletons; the top ten hold 20% to 25%. J gave up 4 bases and V 4 bases, and 5 bases lay outside the gene matches. The CDR3 runs 14 residues. Germline CDR1 reads SEHNR; CDR2 reads FQNEAQ (reference sequence). The origin of this receptor is a human donor with alopecia areata. This sequence joins TRBV7-9 and TRBJ1-2; 8 nucleotides align to TRBD1. Sequenced material: CD8+ T cells sorted from blood, taken at week 24, from a patient treated with tofacitinib. As DNA, the CDR3 is TGTGCCAGCAGCTCAGGGGGCGACGGCTATGGCTACACCTTC. Translated: CASSSGGDGYGYTF. The variable domain in full, with the rest retrieved from reference TRBV7-9 and TRBJ1-2, is DTGVSQNPRHKITKRGQNVTFRCDPISEHNRLYWYRQTLGQGPEFLTYFQNEAQLEKSRLLSDRFSAERPKGSFSTLEIQRTEQGDSAMYLCASSSGGDGYGYTFGSGTRLTVV.